This T cell receptor (beta chain) was sequenced in a study of blood T cell repertoires in COVID-19 (dated by TCRdb to 2019 to 2021). Regarding the study in general: Samples covering the acute and convalescent phases of COVID-19 were provided by collaborators in the United States, Italy and Spain. The material from the prospective study consisted of cDNA or gDNA derived from T cells, B-cell-depleted T cells, or PBMCs. The dataset comprised deeply sampled blood TCRbeta repertoires from subjects exposed to, actively infected with, or recovered from COVID-19. A freely available public database, intended as a resource for researchers studying the immune response to SARS-CoV-2, is where the repertoires were released. Samples were obtained from the ongoing ImmuneRACE study (first 160 participants) and from some 1,200 subjects provided by 6 global collaborators. Sample metadata almost always included a de-identified subject ID, COVID-19 status, age in years and sex. Where available, HLA class I and class II types were taken from metadata supplied by the sample provider and were not determined by assay-based typing. Results and caveats for the whole study, not just this receptor: The quantity of clinical and demographic metadata differed by source and by participant and was supplied without curation.

TCRbeta CDR3 regions were amplified from genomic DNA by means of the immunoSEQ Assay, a bias-controlled multiplex PCR. As for the authors' bioinformatics: The number of nucleated cells in each sample was estimated from the amplification of reference gene primers within the assay. Sequence reads were collapsed and filtered to measure the absolute abundance of every unique TCRbeta CDR3 rearrangement. For each sample, productive Simpson clonality was calculated as the square root of Simpson's diversity index across productive rearrangements. Entries here come from immuneACCESS through TCRdb and include only in-frame sequences with V and J called. Some clones fail to appear in such tables; in the studies checked, an unresolved V gene covers under half of the shortfall, and the cause of the remainder is unknown. That table is the source of V, J and clone size, and D and trimming were worked out from the DNA. This sample comprises some 91,000 clones, about 80% of them detected only once. Jointly, the top ten make up roughly 6.6% of the sample.

Whole blood was collected in K2EDTA tubes by collaborating institutions according to the institutions' own protocols. For TCRbeta analysis, collaborators shipped samples as frozen whole blood, isolated PBMCs, or DNA extracted from either of those sample types. This clone was counted between two and nine times. Its antigen specificity is not known. Base qualities are not recorded, but no much larger clone differs from it by a single base. This TCR came from a man in his sixties or seventies with acute or convalescent COVID-19. Input material: peripheral blood.

Here is the DNA: TGTGCCAGCACTGGGTGGGACAACAATGAGCAGTTCTTC. Its product reads: CASTGWDNNEQFF. The V and J segments used are TRBV5-4 and TRBJ2-1; TRBD1 could be the D gene, as 6 bases match. The germline ends are 12 bases apart after V is trimmed by 6 bases and J by 5 bases. From its cysteine to its phenylalanine, the CDR3 spans 13 amino acids. Of the read, only the CDR3 DNA is kept; its 39 bases are in frame from base 1. The germline V gene (reference sequence) provides CDR1 SGHNT and CDR2 YYREEE.